A single sample gave rise to the 17 T cell receptor beta chains below, sequenced in a study of shared clonotypes between healthy human individuals. The table came from immunoSEQ multiplex PCR; TCRdb's copy has only in-frame clones and leaves some out. The table lists more than 400,000 clones, about 96% of them singletons. Sample: naive CD4+ T cells sorted from blood. The subset here: CD45RA+ positively selected. The source is a woman under 40 in good health.

The CDR3 loop is CAWTREPDQPQHF. The CDR3, as DNA: TGTGCCTGGACGCGGGAGCCCGATCAGCCCCAGCATTTT. The rearrangement joins TRBV30 to TRBJ1-5; D is unclear. CDR1 and CDR2 from the germline V gene are GTSNPN and SVGIG (reference sequence). The CDR3 loop spans 13 amino acids. Trimming removed 4 bases at V and 5 bases at J, with 12 bases between.

This sequence joins TRBV5-6 and TRBJ2-1, with 7 bases fitting TRBD2. The CDR3 runs 15 residues. The J segment lost 5 bases and the V segment lost 0 bases, leaving 5 bases of the junction unmatched. Germline V CDR1 and CDR2: SGHDT, YYEEEE. The CDR3, as DNA: TGTGCCAGCAGCTTGGCAACTAGCGCCGACAATGAGCAGTTCTTC. Translation gives CASSLATSADNEQFF.

This chain joins TRBV5-1 and TRBJ2-2, with 9 positions matching TRBD1. Trimming cost V 7 bases and J 6 bases; bases outside gene matches: 7. The V gene's germline CDR1 is SGHRS and CDR2 YFSETQ. CDR3 length equals 14 residues. The CDR3, as DNA: TGCGCCAGCTCCGGGACAGGGATATCCGGGGAGCTGTTTTTT. It yields the protein CASSGTGISGELFF.

V is TRBV19 and J is TRBJ2-2; D gene uncertain. CDR3 length equals 14 residues. The germline gives CDR1 LNHDA, CDR2 SQIVND (reference sequence). The V gene lost 5 bases and the J gene lost 4 bases, with 11 bases spanning the gap. The CDR3 protein is CASSSSSPTGELFF. In nucleotides, the CDR3 is TGTGCCAGTAGTTCATCCTCTCCCACCGGGGAGCTGTTTTTT.

V and J are TRBV5-1 and TRBJ2-7, with a possible D match to TRBD1 (6 bases). Germline V lookup: CDR1 SGHRS, CDR2 YFSETQ. Trimming took off 3 bases at V and 7 bases at J, with 14 bases between the two ends. The CDR3 loop spans 13 amino acids. The CDR3 DNA reads as TGCGCCAGCAGCTACACCGGGACAAAAGAGCAGTACTTC. Its translation: CASSYTGTKEQYF.

In regard to this clone: Within the sample, other DNA sequences also encode this same CDR3. The chain employs TRBV28 and TRBJ1-1; a weak D match, TRBD1 (5 bases). The CDR3 contains 13 residues. Germline CDR1 and CDR2: MDHEN and SYDVKM. V lost 1 base and J lost 4, with 7 bases in between. The CDR3 protein is CASSLFGGTEAFF. The CDR3 region has the DNA TGTGCCAGCAGTTTATTCGGGGGCACTGAAGCTTTCTTT.

The chain uses TRBV5-6 and TRBJ2-5; 10 nucleotides line up with TRBD2. V dropped 1 base and J dropped 0; count of bases not matched to a gene: 9. The V gene's germline CDR1 is SGHDT and CDR2 YYEEEE. This CDR3 has 18 residues. CDR3 amino acids: CASSLLGASGSYQETQYF. CDR3 nucleotides: TGTGCCAGCAGCTTGTTAGGGGCTAGCGGGAGTTACCAAGAGACCCAGTACTTC. Together with reference TRBV5-6 and TRBJ2-5, the CDR3 gives the full variable domain: DAGVTQSPTHLIKTRGQQVTLRCSPKSGHDTVSWYQQALGQGPQFIFQYYEEEERQRGNFPDRFSGHQFPNYSSELNVNALLLGDSALYLCASSLLGASGSYQETQYFGPGTRLLVL.

Concerning this clone: Other DNA sequences in this sample translate to the same CDR3. The chain's CDR3 is CASSQGIGTEAFF. The CDR3 coding sequence is TGCGCCAGCAGCCAGGGCATCGGGACTGAAGCTTTCTTT. V and J are TRBV4-1 and TRBJ1-1; no firm D call. The CDR3 is 13 residues long. V lost 3 bases to trimming and J lost 5 bases, with 10 bases between them. CDR1 and CDR2 from the germline V gene are MGHRA and YSYEKL.

The gene calls are TRBV6-5 and TRBJ1-1, with 8 bases identical to TRBD1. Germline-derived CDR1 and CDR2 are MNHEY and SVGAGI. CDR3 length: 15 amino acids. Trimming cost V 6 bases and J 10 bases; bases outside gene matches: 16. The CDR3 sequence is CASRISPATGAGAFF. The CDR3 DNA follows: TGTGCCAGCAGGATATCCCCGGCGACAGGGGCGGGAGCTTTCTTT.

V is TRBV28 and J is TRBJ1-5; D is uncertain. This CDR3 is 15 amino acids long. The V and J ends lost 4 bases and 2 bases respectively, with 12 bases between them. Germline CDR1 is MDHEN and CDR2 is SYDVKM. The CDR3 is CASSSHSGGNQPQHF. The CDR3 nucleotides are TGTGCCAGCAGTTCCCACAGCGGAGGCAATCAGCCCCAGCATTTT.

The rearrangement uses TRBV6-6 and TRBJ1-1; D not resolved. Trimming shortened V by 7 bases and J by 0 bases, and 9 bases separated the two germline ends. In germline, CDR1 is MNHNY, CDR2 SVGAGI (reference sequence). This CDR3 region has 13 residues. CDR3 sequence: CASIRVLNTEAFF. The DNA of the CDR3 is TGTGCCAGCATTCGGGTCCTGAACACTGAAGCTTTCTTT.

The chain employs TRBV7-9 and TRBJ2-1, with D possibly called TRBD1 or TRBD2 (6 bases each). The length of the CDR3 is 14 residues. Trimming left V 6 bases short and J 8 bases short, with 17 bases between. CDR1 SEHNR and CDR2 FQNEAQ come from the germline V gene (reference sequence). CDR3 sequence: CASSKIEGGHEQFF. CDR3 bases: TGTGCCAGCAGTAAAATAGAGGGGGGACATGAGCAGTTCTTC.

This clone occurred once. The genes are TRBV19 and TRBJ2-4, with 7 bases lining up with TRBD1. CDR3 length: 13 amino acids. Germline assignment: CDR1 LNHDA and CDR2 SQIVND (reference sequence). V was pared by 10 bases and J by 3 bases, with 6 bases of the junction left unmatched. The DNA of the CDR3 is TGTGCCACCAGACAGGGTGGCAAAAACATTCAGTACTTC. It translates to CATRQGGKNIQYF. Complete variable domain (other parts from reference TRBV19 and TRBJ2-4): DGGITQSPKYLFRKEGQNVTLSCEQNLNHDAMYWYRQDPGQGLRLIYYSQIVNDFQKGDIAEGYSVSREKKESFPLTVTSAQKNPTAFYLCATRQGGKNIQYFGAGTRLSVL.

A note on this clone: The same CDR3 also results from other DNA sequences found in this sample. This chain links TRBV19 with TRBJ2-1, with 7 bases lining up with TRBD2. The CDR3 spans 15 residues. CDR1 and CDR2 from the germline V gene are LNHDA and SQIVND (reference sequence). The ends lost 1 base at V and 2 bases at J; junction bases unmatched: 2. The CDR3 protein is CASSIGGRAYNEQFF. CDR3 sequence (DNA): TGTGCCAGTAGTATAGGAGGGAGGGCCTACAATGAGCAGTTCTTC.

The J gene is TRBJ1-2, the V gene TRBV15, with a tentative D call TRBD1 (5 bases). V was trimmed by 0 bases and J by 4 bases, leaving 15 bases between them. The CDR3 loop spans 16 amino acids. Germline CDR1 is LNHNV and CDR2 is YYDKDF (reference sequence). This CDR3 is CATSRESFGGLYGYTF. In DNA, the CDR3 is TGTGCCACCAGCAGAGAGTCATTTGGGGGTCTCTATGGCTACACCTTC.

The rearrangement joins TRBV7-9 to TRBJ2-7, with D perhaps TRBD2 (5 bases). The V gene lost 5 bases and the J gene lost 2 bases, with 16 bases spanning the gap. CDR1 and CDR2 (germline): SEHNR, FQNEAQ (reference sequence). This CDR3 comprises 15 residues. The CDR3 sequence is CASSRGATKTYEQYF. The CDR3 DNA reads TGTGCCAGCAGCCGGGGTGCGACTAAGACCTACGAGCAGTACTTC. Supplemented by reference TRBV7-9 and TRBJ2-7, the full variable domain reads DTGVSQNPRHKITKRGQNVTFRCDPISEHNRLYWYRQTLGQGPEFLTYFQNEAQLEKSRLLSDRFSAERPKGSFSTLEIQRTEQGDSAMYLCASSRGATKTYEQYFGPGTRLTVT.

The chain links TRBV28 to TRBJ2-7; weak D call: TRBD2 (5 bases). The CDR3 totals 15 residues. Per germline, CDR1 MDHEN and CDR2 SYDVKM. V shed 3 bases and J shed 3 bases, with 15 bases lying between them. CDR3 in DNA: TGTGCCAGCAGTTTCGCGGGCGAAGGTTTCTACGAGCAGTACTTC. Protein sequence: CASSFAGEGFYEQYF.